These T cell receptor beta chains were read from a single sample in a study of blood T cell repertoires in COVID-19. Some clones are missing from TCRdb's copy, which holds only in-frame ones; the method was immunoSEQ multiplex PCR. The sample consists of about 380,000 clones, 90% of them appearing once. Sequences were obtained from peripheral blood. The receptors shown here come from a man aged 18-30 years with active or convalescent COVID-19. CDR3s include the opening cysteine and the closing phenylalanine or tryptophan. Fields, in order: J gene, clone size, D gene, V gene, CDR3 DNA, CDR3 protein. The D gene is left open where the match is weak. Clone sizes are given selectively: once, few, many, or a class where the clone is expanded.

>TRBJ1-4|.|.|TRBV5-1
TGCGCCAGCAGCCCGGGGGTGAGCACCGCAACTAATGAAAAACTGTTTTTT
CASSPGVSTATNEKLFF
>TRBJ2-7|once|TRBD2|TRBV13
TGTGCCAGCACCCCGTGGACTAGCGGAGGGTACGAGCAGTACTTC
CASTPWTSGGYEQYF
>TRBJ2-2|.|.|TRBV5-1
TGCGCCAGCAGCTTGGGAGCTGGGCAGGGGAGATACACCGGGGAGCTGTTTTTT
CASSLGAGQGRYTGELFF
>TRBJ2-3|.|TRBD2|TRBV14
TGTGCCAGCAGCCAAGCCGTTGGACTAGCGGGATCCGGAGGAGATACGCAGTATTTT
CASSQAVGLAGSGGDTQYF
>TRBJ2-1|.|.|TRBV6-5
TGTGCCAGCAGTTATACAGGCAACTACAATGAGCAGTTCTTC
CASSYTGNYNEQFF
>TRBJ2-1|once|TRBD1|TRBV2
TGTGCCAGCAGTGAAAGGACAGGGTTTAATGAGCAGTTCTTC
CASSERTGFNEQFF
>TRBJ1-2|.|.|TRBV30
TGTGCCTGGAGTGTACGGGAGGCGTATGGCTACACCTTC
CAWSVREAYGYTF
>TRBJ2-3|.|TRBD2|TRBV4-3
TGCGCCAGCAGCCAGACGGCAGCGGGAGGAGATACGCAGTATTTT
CASSQTAAGGDTQYF
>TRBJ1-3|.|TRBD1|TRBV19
TGTGCCAGTAGCAGGGACAGGGCTGGAAACACCATATATTTT
CASSRDRAGNTIYF
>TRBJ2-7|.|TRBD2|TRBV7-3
TGTGCCAGCAGCTGGACTAGCAACCCCAGCGAGCAGTACTTC
CASSWTSNPSEQYF
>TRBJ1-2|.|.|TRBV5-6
TGTGCCAGCAGCGCCACAGGGAAGATTGATGGCTACACCTTC
CASSATGKIDGYTF
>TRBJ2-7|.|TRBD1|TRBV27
TGTGCCAGCAGTTGGGACAGGGCCCAATACGAGCAGTACTTC
CASSWDRAQYEQYF
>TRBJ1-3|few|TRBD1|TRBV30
TGTGCCTGGAGTCGGACAGGTTCTTCTGGAAACACCATATATTTT
CAWSRTGSSGNTIYF
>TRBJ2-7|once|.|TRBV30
TGTGCCTGGAGTGTATCACCAGGGCGTGAGCAGTACTTC
CAWSVSPGREQYF
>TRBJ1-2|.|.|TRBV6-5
TGTGCCAGCAGTTACGTGGCGGGAGCTAACTATGGCTACACCTTC
CASSYVAGANYGYTF
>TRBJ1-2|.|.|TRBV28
TGTGCCAGCACCCCAAGTCCAGGCATTAGCTATGGCTACACCTTC
CASTPSPGISYGYTF
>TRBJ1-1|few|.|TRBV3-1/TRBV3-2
TGTGCCAGCAGCCCCTGGACAGAGAACACTGAAGCTTTCTTT
CASSPWTENTEAFF
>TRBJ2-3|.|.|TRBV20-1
TGCAGTGCTAGCTTCGATACGCAGTATTTT
CSASFDTQYF
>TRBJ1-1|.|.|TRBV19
TGTGCCAGTAGTATTTTTTCGGACTCCCATGAAGCTTTCTTT
CASSIFSDSHEAFF
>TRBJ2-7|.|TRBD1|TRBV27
TGTGCCAGCAGTTTCCCCTCTCGACCGGGACAGGGGGCTTACGAGCAGTACTTC
CASSFPSRPGQGAYEQYF
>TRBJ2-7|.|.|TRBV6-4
TGTGCCAGCAGTGACATAGGGGGGAGGGTAGACTACGAGCAGTACTTC
CASSDIGGRVDYEQYF
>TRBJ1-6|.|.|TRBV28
TGTGCCAGCAGTTTAAGCGGGGATAATTCACCCCTCCACTTT
CASSLSGDNSPLHF
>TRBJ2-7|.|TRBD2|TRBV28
TGTGCCGGGGGACGGCGGGAGGGTGACGAGCAGTACTTC
CAGGRREGDEQYF
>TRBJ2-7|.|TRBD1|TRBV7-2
TGTGCCAGCAGCTCCGCCGGGACAGGAGGCTACGAGCAGTACTTC
CASSSAGTGGYEQYF
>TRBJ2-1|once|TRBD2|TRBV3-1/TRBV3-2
TGTGCCAGCAGCCAAGAACTGGCTAGCGGGAGGTATGAGCAGTTCTTC
CASSQELASGRYEQFF
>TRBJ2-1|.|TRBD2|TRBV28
TGTGCCAGCATCTTTGCGGCGGGAGGCTACAATGAGCAGTTCTTC
CASIFAAGGYNEQFF
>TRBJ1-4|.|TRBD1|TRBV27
TGTGCCAGCAGGTTGACAGGGAGGCCTAATGAAAAACTGTTTTTT
CASRLTGRPNEKLFF
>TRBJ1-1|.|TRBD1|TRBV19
TGTGCCAGTACTCCCAAATCCAGGGGGCTCTACACTGAAGCTTTCTTT
CASTPKSRGLYTEAFF
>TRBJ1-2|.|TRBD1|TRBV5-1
TGCGCCAGCAGCTATGGAGTGGACAGGAACTATGGCTACACCTTC
CASSYGVDRNYGYTF
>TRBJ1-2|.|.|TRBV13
TGTGCCAGCAGCTTCCCAGGGTCGGATGGCTACACCTTC
CASSFPGSDGYTF
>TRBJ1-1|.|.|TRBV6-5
TGTGCCAGCAGAGAGGGACTCCAGATAAACACTGAAGCTTTCTTT
CASREGLQINTEAFF
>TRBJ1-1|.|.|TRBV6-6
TGTGCCAGCAGCCGTCAGGGGAATTTGAACACTGAAGCTTTCTTT
CASSRQGNLNTEAFF
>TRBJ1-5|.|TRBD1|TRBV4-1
TGCGCCAGCAGCCAAGAAGGCGGCGGGACAGGGGGTCAGCCCCAGCATTTT
CASSQEGGGTGGQPQHF
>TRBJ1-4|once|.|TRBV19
TGTGCCAGTAGTAAACTCCATGCAACTAATGAAAAACTGTTTTTT
CASSKLHATNEKLFF